The 4 T cell receptor beta chains in this list originate from one sample, sequenced in a study of shared clonotypes between healthy human individuals. Here immunoSEQ multiplex PCR was the method, and the copy in TCRdb shows in-frame clones only, minus some. The sample has 2,500,000 or so clones; 80% to 95% are singletons. The specimen was naive CD4+ T cells from PBMCs. This sample's subset: CD45RA+ positively selected. The receptors originated from a man aged 18-30 years in good health. Some clones in this sample may be carry-over from other donors' samples.

This clone was seen only once. The CDR3 region has the DNA TGTGCCAGCAGTGATGGTGGGAGCTCCTACAATGAGCAGTTCTTC. It encodes CASSDGGSSYNEQFF. The V call is TRBV6-1, the J call TRBJ2-1; possible D gene TRBD2, 5 bases. V was pared by 3 bases and J by 0 bases, with 9 bases between. This CDR3 has 15 amino acids. Germline CDR1 is MNHNS and CDR2 is SASEGT.

The chain combines TRBV18 with TRBJ2-4; tentative D call: TRBD2 (6 bases). Trimming removed 1 base from V and 8 bases from J, with 9 bases in between. This CDR3 is 13 amino acids long. Looked up from germline, CDR1 is KGHSH and CDR2 is LQKENI. The CDR3 sequence: CASSPLGGDIQYF. As DNA, the CDR3 is TGTGCCAGCTCACCACTGGGGGGAGACATTCAGTACTTC.

Regarding this clone: The identical CDR3 is also encoded by other nucleotide sequences in the sample. The chain combines TRBV18 with TRBJ2-2; the D is unclear. This CDR3 is 12 amino acids long. CDR1 is KGHSH and CDR2 is LQKENI in the germline V gene. V shed 3 bases and J shed 6 bases, with 5 bases lying between them. In DNA, the CDR3 is TGTGCCAGCTCACCTCCTCCCGGGGAGCTGTTTTTT. Translating it yields CASSPPPGELFF.

The genes are TRBV2 and TRBJ2-5; 11 nucleotides align to TRBD2. Germline CDR1 and CDR2: SNHLY and FYNNEI. The CDR3 extends over 16 amino acids. V was pared by 11 bases and J by 5 bases, with 16 bases of the junction left unmatched. The DNA of the CDR3 is TGTGCCCTAGGGGCTAGCGGGAGGATAGGCGGGGAGACCCAGTACTTC. Protein: CALGASGRIGGETQYF.